This T cell receptor beta chain was sequenced during a study of shared clonotypes between healthy human individuals. Study outcomes and limitations: Sharing across four donors was highest in naive CD4 (roughly 5%) and lowest in memory CD8 (roughly 0.4%).

The CDR3 has 15 amino acids. Per the germline V gene, CDR1 is LNHDA and CDR2 is SQIVND (reference sequence). Trimming took 4 bases from V and 7 from J; bases not matched to a gene: 12. Notes on this clone: What it recognizes is unknown.

For every subset, genomic DNA was evenly distributed across several immunoSEQ plates. Profiling relied on immunoSEQ multiplex PCR, and the TCRdb table lists in-frame clones only, not all of them. Found here are roughly 520,000 clones, 90% to 96% of them singletons; the top ten hold about 0.06%. V gene TRBV19 combines with J gene TRBJ2-7; 8 nucleotides agree with TRBD1. Sequencing was performed on naive CD4+ T cells sorted from blood. Noted subset: CD45RA+ positively selected. The sequence was collected from a woman younger than 45 in good health. In nucleotides, the CDR3 is TGTGCCAGTAGTACCCTACAGGGGGAGACGGAAGAGCAGTACTTC. Its protein is CASSTLQGETEEQYF.